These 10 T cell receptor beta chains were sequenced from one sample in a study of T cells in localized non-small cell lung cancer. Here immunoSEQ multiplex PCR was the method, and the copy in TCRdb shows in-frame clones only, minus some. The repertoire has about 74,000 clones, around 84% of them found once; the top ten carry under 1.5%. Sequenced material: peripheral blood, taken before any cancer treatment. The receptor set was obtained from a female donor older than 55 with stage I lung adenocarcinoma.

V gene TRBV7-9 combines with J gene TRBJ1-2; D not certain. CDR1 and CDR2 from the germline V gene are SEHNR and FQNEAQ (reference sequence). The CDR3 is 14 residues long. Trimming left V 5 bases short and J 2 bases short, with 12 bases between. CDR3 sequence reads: CASSPPAENYGYTF. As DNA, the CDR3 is TGTGCCAGCAGCCCCCCGGCGGAAAACTATGGCTACACCTTC.

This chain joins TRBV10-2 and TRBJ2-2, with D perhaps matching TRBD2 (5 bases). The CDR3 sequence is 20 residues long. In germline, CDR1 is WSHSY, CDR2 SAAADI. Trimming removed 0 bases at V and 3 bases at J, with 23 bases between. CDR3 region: CASSESRASGPGVYTGELFF. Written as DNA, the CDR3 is TGCGCCAGCAGTGAGTCGAGAGCTTCCGGGCCCGGGGTCTACACCGGGGAGCTGTTTTTT.

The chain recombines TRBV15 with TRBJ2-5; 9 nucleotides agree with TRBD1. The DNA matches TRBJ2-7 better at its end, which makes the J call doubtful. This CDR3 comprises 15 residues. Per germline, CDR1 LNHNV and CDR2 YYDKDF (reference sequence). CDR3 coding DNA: TGTGCCACCAGCAAGCCGGGACAGGGTACCTACGAGCAGTACTTC. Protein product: CATSKPGQGTYEQYF.

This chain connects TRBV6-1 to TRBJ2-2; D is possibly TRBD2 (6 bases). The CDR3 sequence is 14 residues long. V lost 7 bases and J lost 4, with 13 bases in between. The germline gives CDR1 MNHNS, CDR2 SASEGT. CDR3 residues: CASKEGWFTGELFF. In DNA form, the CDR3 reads TGTGCCAGCAAGGAGGGGTGGTTCACCGGGGAGCTGTTTTTT.

CDR3 DNA: TGTGCCAGCAGTTATACAGGGAATACGCTAGGGGCCCAGCATTTT. Protein product: CASSYTGNTLGAQHF. The chain employs TRBV28 and TRBJ1-5; weak D call: TRBD1 (6 bases). The CDR3 spans 15 residues. V was cut by 4 bases and J by 11 bases, with 21 bases left in between. Germline values: CDR1 MDHEN, CDR2 SYDVKM.

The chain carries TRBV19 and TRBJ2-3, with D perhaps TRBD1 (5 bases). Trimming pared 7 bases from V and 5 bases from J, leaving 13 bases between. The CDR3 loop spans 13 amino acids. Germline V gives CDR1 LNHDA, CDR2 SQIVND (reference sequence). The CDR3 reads CASKVQGQDTQYF. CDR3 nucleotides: TGTGCCAGTAAGGTCCAGGGCCAAGATACGCAGTATTTT.

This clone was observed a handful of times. CDR3 amino acids: CASSYPDKGNQPQHF. In nucleotides, the CDR3 is TGTGCCAGCAGTTATCCGGACAAAGGCAATCAGCCCCAGCATTTT. The chain joins TRBV6-6 to TRBJ1-5, with D possibly matching TRBD1 (5 bases). Between the trimmed V and J ends, which lost 3 bases and 2 bases, there was a span of 11 bases. Germline CDR1 reads MNHNY; CDR2 reads SVGAGI (reference sequence). The CDR3 contains 15 residues.

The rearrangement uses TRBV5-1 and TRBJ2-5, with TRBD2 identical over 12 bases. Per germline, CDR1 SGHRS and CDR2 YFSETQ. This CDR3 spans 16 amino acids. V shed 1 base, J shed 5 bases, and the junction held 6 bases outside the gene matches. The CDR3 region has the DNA TGCGCCAGCAGCTTGTCTAGCGGGGGGGCCCAGGAGACCCAGTACTTC. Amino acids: CASSLSSGGAQETQYF.

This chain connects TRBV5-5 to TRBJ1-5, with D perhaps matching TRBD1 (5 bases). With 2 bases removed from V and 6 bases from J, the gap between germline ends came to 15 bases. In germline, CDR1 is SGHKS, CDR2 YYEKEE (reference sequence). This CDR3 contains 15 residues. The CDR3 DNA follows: TGTGCCAGCAGCTTAGCAGGGATCCGTGCTCAGCCCCAGCATTTT. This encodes CASSLAGIRAQPQHF.

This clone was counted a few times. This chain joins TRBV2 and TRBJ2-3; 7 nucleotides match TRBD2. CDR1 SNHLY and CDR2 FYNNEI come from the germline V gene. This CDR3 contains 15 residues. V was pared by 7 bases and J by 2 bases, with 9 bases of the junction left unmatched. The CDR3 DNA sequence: TGTGCCAGCACAAAGTGGACTAGTGACACAGATACGCAGTATTTT. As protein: CASTKWTSDTDTQYF.